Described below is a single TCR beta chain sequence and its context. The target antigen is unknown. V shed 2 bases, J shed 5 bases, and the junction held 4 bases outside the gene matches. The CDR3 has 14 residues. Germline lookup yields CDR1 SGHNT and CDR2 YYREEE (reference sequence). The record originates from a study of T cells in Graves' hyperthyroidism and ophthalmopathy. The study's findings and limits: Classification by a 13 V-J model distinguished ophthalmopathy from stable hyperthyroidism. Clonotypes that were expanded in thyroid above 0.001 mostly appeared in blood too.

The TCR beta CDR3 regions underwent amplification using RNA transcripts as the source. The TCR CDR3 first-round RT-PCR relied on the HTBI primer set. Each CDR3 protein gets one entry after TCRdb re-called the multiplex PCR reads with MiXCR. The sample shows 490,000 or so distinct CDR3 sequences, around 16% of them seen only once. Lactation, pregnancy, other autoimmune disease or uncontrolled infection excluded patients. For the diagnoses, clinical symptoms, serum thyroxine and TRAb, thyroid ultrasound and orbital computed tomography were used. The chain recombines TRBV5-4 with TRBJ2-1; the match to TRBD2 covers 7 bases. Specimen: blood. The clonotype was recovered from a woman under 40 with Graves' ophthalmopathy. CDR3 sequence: CASSFGGGDNEQFF. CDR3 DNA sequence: TGTGCCAGCAGCTTTGGCGGGGGTGACAATGAGCAGTTCTTC.